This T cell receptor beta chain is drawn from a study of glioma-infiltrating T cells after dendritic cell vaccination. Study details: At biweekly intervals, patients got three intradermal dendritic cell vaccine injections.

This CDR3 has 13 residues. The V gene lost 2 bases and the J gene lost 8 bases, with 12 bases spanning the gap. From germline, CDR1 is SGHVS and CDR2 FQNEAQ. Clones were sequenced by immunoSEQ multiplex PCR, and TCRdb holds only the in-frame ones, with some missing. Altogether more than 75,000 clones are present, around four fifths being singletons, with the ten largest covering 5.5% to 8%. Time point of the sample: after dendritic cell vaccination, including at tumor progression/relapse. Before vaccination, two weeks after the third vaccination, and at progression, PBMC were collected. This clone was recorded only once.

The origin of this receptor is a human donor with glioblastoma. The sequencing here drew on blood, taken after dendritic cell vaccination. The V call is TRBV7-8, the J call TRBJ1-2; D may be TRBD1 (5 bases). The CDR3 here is CASSLNEAGGYTF. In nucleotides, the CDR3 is TGTGCCAGCAGCTTAAATGAGGCAGGGGGCTACACCTTC.